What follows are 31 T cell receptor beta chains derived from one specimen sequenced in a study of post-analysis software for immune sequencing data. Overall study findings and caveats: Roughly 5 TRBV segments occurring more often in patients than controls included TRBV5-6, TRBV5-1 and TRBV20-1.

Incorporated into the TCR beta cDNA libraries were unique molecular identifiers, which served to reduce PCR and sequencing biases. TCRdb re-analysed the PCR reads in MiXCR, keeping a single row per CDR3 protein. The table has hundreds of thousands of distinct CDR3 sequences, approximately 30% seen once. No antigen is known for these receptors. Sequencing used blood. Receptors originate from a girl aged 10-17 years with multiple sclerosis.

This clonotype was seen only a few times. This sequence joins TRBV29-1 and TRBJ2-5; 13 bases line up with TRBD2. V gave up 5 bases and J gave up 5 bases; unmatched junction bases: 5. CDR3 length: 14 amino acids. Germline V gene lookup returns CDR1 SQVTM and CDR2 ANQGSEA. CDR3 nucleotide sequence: TGCAGCGTTAAGACTAGCGGGAGGTGGGAGACCCAGTACTTC. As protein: CSVKTSGRWETQYF.

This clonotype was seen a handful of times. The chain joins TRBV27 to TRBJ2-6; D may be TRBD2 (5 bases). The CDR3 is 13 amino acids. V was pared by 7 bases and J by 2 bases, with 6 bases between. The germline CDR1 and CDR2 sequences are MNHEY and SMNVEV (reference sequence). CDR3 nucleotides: TGTGCCAGCACAGCGGCTGGGGCCAACGTCCTGACTTTC. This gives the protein CASTAAGANVLTF.

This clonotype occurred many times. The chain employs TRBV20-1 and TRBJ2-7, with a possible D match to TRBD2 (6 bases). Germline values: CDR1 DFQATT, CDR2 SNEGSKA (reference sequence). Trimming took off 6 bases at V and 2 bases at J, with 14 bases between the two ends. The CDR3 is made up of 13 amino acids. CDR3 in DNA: TGCAGTGCCCTCCTGGGAGGTGCCTACGAGCAGTACTTC. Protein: CSALLGGAYEQYF.

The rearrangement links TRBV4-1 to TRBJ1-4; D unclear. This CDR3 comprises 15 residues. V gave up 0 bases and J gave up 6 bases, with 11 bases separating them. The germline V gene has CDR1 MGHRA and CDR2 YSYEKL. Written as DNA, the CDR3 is TGCGCCAGCAGCCAAGATGGAGGCGGTGATGAAAAACTGTTTTTT. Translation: CASSQDGGGDEKLFF.

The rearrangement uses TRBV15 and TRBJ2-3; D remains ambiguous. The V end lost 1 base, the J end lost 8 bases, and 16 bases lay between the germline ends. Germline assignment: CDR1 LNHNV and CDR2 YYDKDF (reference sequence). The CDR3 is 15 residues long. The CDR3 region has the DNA TGTGCCACCAGCAGAGCTCCTGAAAGGGAAGGTACGCAGTATTTT. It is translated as CATSRAPEREGTQYF.

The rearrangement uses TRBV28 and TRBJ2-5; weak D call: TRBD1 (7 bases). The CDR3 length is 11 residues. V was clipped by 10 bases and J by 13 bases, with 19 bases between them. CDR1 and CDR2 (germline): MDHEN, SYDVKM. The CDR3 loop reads CATQGGLERYF. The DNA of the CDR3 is TGTGCCACCCAGGGGGGCCTCGAGCGGTACTTC. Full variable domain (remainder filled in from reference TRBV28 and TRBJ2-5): DVKVTQSSRYLVKRTGEKVFLECVQDMDHENMFWYRQDPGLGLRLIYFSYDVKMKEKGDIPEGYSVSREKKERFSLILESASTNQTSMYLCATQGGLERYFGPGTRLLVL.

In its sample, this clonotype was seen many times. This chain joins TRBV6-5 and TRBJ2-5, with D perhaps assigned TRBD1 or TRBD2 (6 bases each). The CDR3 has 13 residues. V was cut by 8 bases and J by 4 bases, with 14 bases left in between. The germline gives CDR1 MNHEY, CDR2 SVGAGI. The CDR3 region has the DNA TGTGCCAGCCGAAGGGGGGCGGGAGAGACCCAGTACTTC. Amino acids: CASRRGAGETQYF.

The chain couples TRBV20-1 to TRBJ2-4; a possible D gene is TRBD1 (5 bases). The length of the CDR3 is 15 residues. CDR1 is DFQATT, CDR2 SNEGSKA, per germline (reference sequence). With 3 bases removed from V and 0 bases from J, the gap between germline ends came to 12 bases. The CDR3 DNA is TGCAGTGCTAGGGAGACAGCTTTAGCCAAAAACATTCAGTACTTC. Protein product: CSARETALAKNIQYF.

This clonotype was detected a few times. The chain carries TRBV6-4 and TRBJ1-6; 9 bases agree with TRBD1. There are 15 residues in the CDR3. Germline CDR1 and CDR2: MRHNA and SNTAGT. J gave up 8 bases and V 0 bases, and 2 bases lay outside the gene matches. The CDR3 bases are TGTGCCAGCAGTGACTCCAGGACAGGGGATTCACCCCTCCACTTT. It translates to CASSDSRTGDSPLHF.

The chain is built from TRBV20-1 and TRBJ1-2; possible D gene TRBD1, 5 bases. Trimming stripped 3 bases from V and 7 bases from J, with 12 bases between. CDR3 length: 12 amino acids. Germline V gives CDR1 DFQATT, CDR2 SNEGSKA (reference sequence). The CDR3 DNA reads TGCAGTGCTAGTCGAGGGGCGGTTGGCTACACCTTC. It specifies CSASRGAVGYTF.

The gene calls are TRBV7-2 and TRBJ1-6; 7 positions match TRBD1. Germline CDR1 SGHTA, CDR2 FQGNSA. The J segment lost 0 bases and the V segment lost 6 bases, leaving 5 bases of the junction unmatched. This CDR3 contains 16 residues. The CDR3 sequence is CASRLQGISYNSPLHF. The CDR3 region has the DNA TGTGCCAGCAGATTACAGGGGATCTCCTATAATTCACCCCTCCACTTT.

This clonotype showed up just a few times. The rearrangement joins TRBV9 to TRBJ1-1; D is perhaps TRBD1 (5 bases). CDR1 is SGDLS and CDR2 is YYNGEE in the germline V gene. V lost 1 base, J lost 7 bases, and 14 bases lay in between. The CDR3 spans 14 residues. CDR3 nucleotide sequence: TGTGCCAGCAGCGTATCCTTGTCGGGGGATGAAGCTTTCTTT. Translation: CASSVSLSGDEAFF.

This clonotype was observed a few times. CDR3 region: CASSLEPPGKDTQYF. The CDR3 bases are TGCGCCAGCAGCTTGGAACCCCCAGGGAAAGATACGCAGTATTTT. The chain uses TRBV5-1 and TRBJ2-3; maybe TRBD1 (5 bases). The V and J ends lost 0 bases and 5 bases respectively, with 13 bases between them. Per the germline V gene, CDR1 is SGHRS and CDR2 is YFSETQ. The CDR3 loop spans 15 amino acids.

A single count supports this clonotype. The CDR3: CSATNLAGSYNEQYF. Written as DNA, the CDR3 is TGCAGTGCTACCAACCTAGCGGGATCCTACAATGAGCAGTACTTC. This chain links TRBV20-1 with TRBJ2-1; 9 nucleotides line up with TRBD2. The end of the DNA fits TRBJ2-7 better, so the J call may be wrong. CDR1 and CDR2 from the germline V gene are DFQATT and SNEGSKA (reference sequence). The CDR3 runs 15 residues.

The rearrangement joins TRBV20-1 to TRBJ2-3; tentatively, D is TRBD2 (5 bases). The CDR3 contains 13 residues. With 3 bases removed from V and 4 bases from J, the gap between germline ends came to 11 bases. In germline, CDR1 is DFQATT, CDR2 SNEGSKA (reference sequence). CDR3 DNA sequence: TGCAGTGCTAGTGGAGGCCCGCCAGATACGCAGTATTTT. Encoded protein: CSASGGPPDTQYF.

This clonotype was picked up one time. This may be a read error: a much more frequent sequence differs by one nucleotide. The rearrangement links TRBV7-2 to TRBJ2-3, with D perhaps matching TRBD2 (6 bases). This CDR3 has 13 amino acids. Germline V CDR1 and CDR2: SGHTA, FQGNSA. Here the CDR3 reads CANSRDFPDTQYF. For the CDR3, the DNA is TGTGCCAACAGCCGGGACTTTCCAGATACGCAGTATTTT.

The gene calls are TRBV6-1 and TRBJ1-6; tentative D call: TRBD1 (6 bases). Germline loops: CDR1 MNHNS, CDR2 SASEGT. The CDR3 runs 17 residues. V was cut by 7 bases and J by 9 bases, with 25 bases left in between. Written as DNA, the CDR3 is TGTGCCAGCACCACATCCCCCCGGGGGCGAACTATTTCACCCCTCCACTTT. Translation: CASTTSPRGRTISPLHF.

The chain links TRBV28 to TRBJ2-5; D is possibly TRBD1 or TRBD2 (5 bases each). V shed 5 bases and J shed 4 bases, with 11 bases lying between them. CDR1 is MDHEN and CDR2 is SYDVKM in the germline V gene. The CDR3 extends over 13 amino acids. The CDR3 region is CASSQAGTETQYF. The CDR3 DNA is TGTGCCAGCAGTCAAGCAGGGACAGAGACCCAGTACTTC.

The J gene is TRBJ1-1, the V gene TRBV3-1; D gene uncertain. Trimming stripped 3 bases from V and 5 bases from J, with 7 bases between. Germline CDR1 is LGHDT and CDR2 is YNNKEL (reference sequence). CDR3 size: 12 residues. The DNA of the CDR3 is TGTGCCAGCAGCCATCGGGAAACTGAAGCTTTCTTT. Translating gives CASSHRETEAFF.

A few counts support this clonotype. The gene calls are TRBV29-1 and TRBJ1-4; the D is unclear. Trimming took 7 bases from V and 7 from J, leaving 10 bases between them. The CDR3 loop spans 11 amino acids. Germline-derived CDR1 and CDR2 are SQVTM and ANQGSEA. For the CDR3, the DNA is TGCAGCGCTGGCTTCGGTGAAAAACTGTTTTTT. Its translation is CSAGFGEKLFF.

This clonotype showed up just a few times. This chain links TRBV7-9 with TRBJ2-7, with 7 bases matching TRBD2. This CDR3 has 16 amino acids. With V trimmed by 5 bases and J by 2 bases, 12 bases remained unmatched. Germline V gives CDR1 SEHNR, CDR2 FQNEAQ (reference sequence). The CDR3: CASSRSLFGLAYEQYF. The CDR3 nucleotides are TGTGCCAGCAGCCGATCGCTATTCGGACTAGCCTACGAGCAGTACTTC.

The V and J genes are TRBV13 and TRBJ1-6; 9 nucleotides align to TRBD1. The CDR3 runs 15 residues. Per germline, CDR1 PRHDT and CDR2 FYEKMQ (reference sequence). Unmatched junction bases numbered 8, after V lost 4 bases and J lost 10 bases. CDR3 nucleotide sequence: TGTGCCAGCAGCTCCGCCGGGACAGGGATCTCACCCCTCCACTTT. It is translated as CASSSAGTGISPLHF.

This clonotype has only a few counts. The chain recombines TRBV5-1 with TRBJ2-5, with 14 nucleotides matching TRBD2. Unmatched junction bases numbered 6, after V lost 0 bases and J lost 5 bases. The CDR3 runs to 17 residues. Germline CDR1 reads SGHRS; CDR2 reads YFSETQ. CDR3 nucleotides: TGCGCCAGCAGCTTGGGCGGAGGGACTAGCGGGAGCGAGACCCAGTACTTC. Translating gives CASSLGGGTSGSETQYF.

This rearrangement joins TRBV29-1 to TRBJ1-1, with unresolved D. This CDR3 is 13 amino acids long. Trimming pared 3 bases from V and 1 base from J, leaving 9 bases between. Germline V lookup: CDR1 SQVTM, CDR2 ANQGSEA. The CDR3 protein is CSVDQAGNTEAFF. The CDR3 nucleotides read TGCAGCGTTGATCAGGCGGGGAACACTGAAGCTTTCTTT. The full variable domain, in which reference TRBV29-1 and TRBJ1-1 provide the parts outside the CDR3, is SAVISQKPSRDICQRGTSLTIQCQVDSQVTMMFWYRQQPGQSLTLIATANQGSEATYESGFVIDKFPISRPNLTFSTLTVSNMSPEDSSIYLCSVDQAGNTEAFFGQGTRLTVV.

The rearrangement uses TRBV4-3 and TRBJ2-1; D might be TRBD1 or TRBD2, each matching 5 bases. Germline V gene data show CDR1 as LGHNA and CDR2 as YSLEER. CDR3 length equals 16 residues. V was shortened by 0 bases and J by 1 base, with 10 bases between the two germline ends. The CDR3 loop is CASSQDGDQSYNEQFF. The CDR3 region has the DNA TGCGCCAGCAGCCAAGACGGGGACCAGTCCTACAATGAGCAGTTCTTC.

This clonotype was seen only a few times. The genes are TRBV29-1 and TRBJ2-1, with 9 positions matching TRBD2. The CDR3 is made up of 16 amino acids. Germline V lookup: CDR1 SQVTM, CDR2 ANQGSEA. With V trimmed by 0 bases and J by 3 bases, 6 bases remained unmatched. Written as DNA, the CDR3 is TGCAGCGTTGAAGACGCGCTAGCGGGGATCTACAATGAGCAGTTCTTC. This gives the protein CSVEDALAGIYNEQFF.

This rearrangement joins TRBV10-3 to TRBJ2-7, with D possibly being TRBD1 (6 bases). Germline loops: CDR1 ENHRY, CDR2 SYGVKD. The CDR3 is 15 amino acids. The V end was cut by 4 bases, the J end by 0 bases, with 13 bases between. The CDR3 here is CAISGGPGSSYEQYF. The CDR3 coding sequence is TGTGCCATCAGTGGGGGGCCAGGGAGCTCCTACGAGCAGTACTTC.

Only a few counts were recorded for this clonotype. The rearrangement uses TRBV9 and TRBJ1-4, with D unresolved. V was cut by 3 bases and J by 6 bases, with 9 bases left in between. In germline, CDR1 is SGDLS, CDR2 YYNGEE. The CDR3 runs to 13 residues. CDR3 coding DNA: TGTGCCAGCAGCGAGTCAGGCTATGAAAAACTGTTTTTT. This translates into CASSESGYEKLFF. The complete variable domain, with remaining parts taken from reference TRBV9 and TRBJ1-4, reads DSGVTQTPKHLITATGQRVTLRCSPRSGDLSVYWYQQSLDQGLQFLIQYYNGEERAKGNILERFSAQQFPDLHSELNLSSLELGDSALYFCASSESGYEKLFFGSGTQLSVL.

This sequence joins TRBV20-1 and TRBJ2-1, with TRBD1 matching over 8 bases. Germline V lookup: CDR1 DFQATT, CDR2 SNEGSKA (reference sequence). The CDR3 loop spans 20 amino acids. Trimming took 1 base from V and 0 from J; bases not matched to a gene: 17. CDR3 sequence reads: CSARVQGARWVGSSYNEQFF. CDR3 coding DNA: TGCAGTGCTAGAGTTCAGGGGGCGAGGTGGGTGGGGTCCTCCTACAATGAGCAGTTCTTC.

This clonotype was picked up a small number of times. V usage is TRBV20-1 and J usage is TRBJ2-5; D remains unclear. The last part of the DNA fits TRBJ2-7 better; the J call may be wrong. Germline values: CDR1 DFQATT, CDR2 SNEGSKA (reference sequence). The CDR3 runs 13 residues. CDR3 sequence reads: CSASPGLGYEQYF. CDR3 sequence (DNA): TGCAGTGCTAGCCCAGGTCTGGGCTACGAGCAGTACTTC.

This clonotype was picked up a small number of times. This CDR3 reads CSTDRGQETQYF. Here the CDR3 DNA reads TGCAGTACGGACAGGGGACAAGAGACCCAGTACTTC. V gene TRBV20-1 combines with J gene TRBJ2-5; 9 positions agree with TRBD1. This CDR3 region has 12 residues. The ends lost 8 bases at V and 2 bases at J; junction bases unmatched: 3. The germline V gene encodes CDR1 DFQATT and CDR2 SNEGSKA (reference sequence).